These 32 T cell receptor delta chains were sequenced from one sample in a study of gamma delta lymphoproliferative disorders and STAT genes. Sequencing used genomic DNA taken from PBMCs of patients and controls. TCRdb re-called the multiplex PCR reads through CATT. The table has 500 or so delta-chain clones, roughly 2% seen once; the top ten hold around 89%. The sequenced material came from blood. The receptors originated from a human donor in good health.

A remark on this clone: For this DNA, TCRdb reports the protein of a much larger clone, which diverges at residues 5 and 13, most likely from a read error; the protein presented here is translated directly from the DNA. The CDR3 reads CACDAAGGVSSWNTRQMFF. The CDR3 DNA reads as TGTGCCTGTGACGCGGCTGGGGGTGTGAGCTCCTGGAACACCCGACAGATGTTTTTC. This chain connects TRDV2 to TRDJ3; 7 nucleotides align to TRDD3. Germline V gene lookup returns CDR1 GEAIGNYY and CDR2 EKD. The CDR3 contains 19 residues.

The table lists this clone with a few counts. The protein in TCRdb stems from a much larger clone and differs at residue 11 from this DNA's translation, likely a read error; here the protein is translated from the DNA. The genes are TRDV1 and TRDJ1; perhaps TRDD2 as D (6 bases). This CDR3 is built from 19 residues. Between the trimmed V and J ends, which lost 1 base and 3 bases, there was a span of 24 bases. From germline, CDR1 is TSWWSYY and CDR2 QGS. DNA of the CDR3: TGTGCTCTTGGGGAACAGTGGGGTTCCTATCAATACGCCGCCGATAAACTCATCTTT. Translated: CALGEQWGSYQYAADKLIF.

A word on this clone: TCRdb attributes to this sequence the protein of a much larger clone, which differs from the DNA translation at residue 17; a read error is likely, and the protein displayed is translated from the DNA. The CDR3 protein is CACDTAGGVSSWDTRQLFF. CDR3 nucleotides: TGTGCCTGTGACACGGCTGGGGGTGTGAGCTCCTGGGACACCCGACAGCTGTTTTTC. V and J are TRDV2 and TRDJ3; 7 bases align to TRDD3. The CDR3 length is 19 residues. The germline CDR1 and CDR2 sequences are GEAIGNYY and EKD.

This clone was picked up many times. A read error likely explains this, since a far larger clone differs by one base. Other DNA sequences from this sample encode an identical CDR3 as well. The chain joins TRDV1 to TRDJ1; 9 positions agree with TRDD2. The CDR3 contains 25 residues. V was clipped by 3 bases and J by 0 bases; unmatched bases: 32. The germline V gene encodes CDR1 TSWWSYY and CDR2 QGS. In DNA, the CDR3 is TGTGCTCTTGGGGACCTCCCTCACCTTCCTACGGGGACTCGCCTGGGCCTCAAGTACACCGATAAACTCATCTTT. Residues: CALGDLPHLPTGTRLGLKYTDKLIF.

Comments on this clone: The protein recorded in TCRdb matches a much larger clone and deviates from this DNA's translation at residue 7, suggesting a read error; the protein here is obtained by translating the DNA. V gene TRDV1 combines with J gene TRDJ1, with D perhaps TRDD2 or TRDD3 (5 bases each). The germline V gene has CDR1 TSWWSYY and CDR2 QGS. The germline V and J ends were trimmed by 0 bases and 0 bases, with 20 bases remaining between them. The CDR3 covers 19 residues. The CDR3 here is CALGELAYGPIQYTDKLIF. The CDR3 coding sequence is TGTGCTCTTGGGGAACTAGCCTACGGCCCGATACAATACACCGATAAACTCATCTTT.

In this sample, this clone turned up a few times. A far larger clone is a single base away, which makes a read error likely. The sample holds other DNA sequences that translate to the same CDR3. The rearrangement joins TRDV1 to TRDJ2, with TRDD3 matching over 8 bases. CDR1 is TSWWSYY, CDR2 QGS, per germline. The CDR3 totals 24 residues. The CDR3 protein is CALGELTRSPTYWGLTPLTAQLFF. As DNA, the CDR3 is TGTGCTCTTGGGGAACTTACCCGCTCCCCTACTTACTGGGGGTTGACACCCTTGACAGCTCAACTCTTCTTT.

This clone was detected a few times. TCRdb's listed protein matches a much larger clone and diverges from this DNA's translation at residue 7, likely through a read error; the protein shown comes from the DNA. The chain uses TRDV1 and TRDJ1, with D maybe TRDD2 (6 bases). The V and J ends lost 0 bases and 2 bases respectively, with 31 bases between them. CDR3 length: 22 amino acids. Germline loops: CDR1 TSWWSYY, CDR2 QGS. For the CDR3, the DNA is TGTGCTCTTGGGGAACTCGTTCTCTTCCTCCGGCCGGGGGTTCATGGTACCGATAAACTCATCTTT. This translates into CALGELVLFLRPGVHGTDKLIF.

This clone was seen a handful of times. The TCRdb record carries a much larger clone's protein, which differs from this DNA's translation at residue 11; a read error is the likely cause, and the protein listed here is the DNA translation. The chain joins TRDV2 to TRDJ1; the match to TRDD3 covers 13 bases. Germline values: CDR1 GEAIGNYY, CDR2 EKD. CDR3 length: 19 residues. With V trimmed by 0 bases and J by 0 bases, 9 bases remained unmatched. The CDR3 coding sequence is TGTGCCTGTGACACCTTACTGGGGGATACGCTTAGTAACACCGATAAACTCATCTTT. Amino acid sequence: CACDTLLGDTLSNTDKLIF.

This clone was observed a few times. TCRdb lists the protein of a much larger clone for this DNA, which differs at residue 11, so this is likely a read error; the protein given here is translated from the DNA itself. The chain combines TRDV2 with TRDJ1, with 13 bases that match TRDD3. V dropped 0 bases and J dropped 0; count of bases not matched to a gene: 9. The CDR3 sequence is 19 residues long. The germline gives CDR1 GEAIGNYY, CDR2 EKD. This chain's CDR3 is CACDTLLGDTCSNTDKLIF. As DNA, the CDR3 is TGTGCCTGTGACACCTTACTGGGGGATACGTGTAGTAACACCGATAAACTCATCTTT.

This clone was detected ten times or more. A far larger clone is one nucleotide away, so this likely arose from a read error. Distinct nucleotide sequences in the sample also encode this CDR3. This sequence joins TRDV2 and TRDJ3; 7 positions match TRDD3. Germline V gives CDR1 GEAIGNYY, CDR2 EKD. This CDR3 has 19 amino acids. CDR3 amino acids: CACDTAGGVSSWDTRQMFF. CDR3 coding DNA: TGTGCCTGCGACACGGCTGGGGGTGTGAGCTCCTGGGACACCCGACAGATGTTTTTC.

This clone was observed a few times. The protein held in TCRdb is that of a much larger clone and does not match this DNA's translation at residue 8, likely because of a read error; the protein shown is translated from the DNA. The chain employs TRAV29/DV5 and TRDJ1, with D unresolved. CDR1 is NSMFDY, CDR2 ISSIKDK, per germline. Between the trimmed V and J ends, which lost 4 bases and 7 bases, there was a span of 23 bases. CDR3 length: 15 amino acids. CDR3 protein: CAAVTSTLHHAKLIF. Written as DNA, the CDR3 is TGTGCAGCAGTTACCTCTACCCTCCATCACGCTAAACTCATCTTT.

The sample holds a few counts of this clone. Translating this DNA gives a protein that differs at residue 7 from the TCRdb one, which belongs to a much larger clone; a read error is likely, and the protein shown is this translation. This chain links TRDV1 with TRDJ1; TRDD2 is a possible D gene (6 bases). The CDR3 consists of 22 residues. Germline lookup yields CDR1 TSWWSYY and CDR2 QGS. Between the trimmed V and J ends, which lost 0 bases and 2 bases, there was a span of 31 bases. CDR3 sequence reads: CALGELTLFLRPGVHGTDKLIF. The CDR3 bases are TGTGCTCTTGGGGAACTCACTCTCTTCCTCCGGCCGGGGGTTCATGGTACCGATAAACTCATCTTT.

This clone was observed a handful of times. The amino acid sequence in TCRdb belongs to a much larger clone and departs from this DNA's translation at residue 14, likely a sequencing read error; the sequence shown is translated from the DNA. V and J are TRDV1 and TRDJ1; tentatively, D is TRDD3 (5 bases). V dropped 3 bases and J dropped 7 bases, with 33 bases sitting between them. Germline V gives CDR1 TSWWSYY, CDR2 QGS. The CDR3 is made up of 20 amino acids. The CDR3 loop is CALGDPRLPGWGRRHVKLIF. CDR3 sequence (DNA): TGTGCTCTTGGGGATCCCCGCCTCCCCGGTTGGGGTAGAAGGCATGTTAAACTCATCTTT.

This clone turned up a few times. TCRdb assigns this DNA the protein of a much larger clone, which departs from its translation at residue 17; this likely reflects a read error, and the protein shown comes from translating the DNA. Other DNA sequences in the same sample also yield this CDR3. This chain uses TRDV1 with TRDJ1, with 9 bases aligning to TRDD2. Germline V lookup: CDR1 TSWWSYY, CDR2 QGS. CDR3 length equals 25 residues. CDR3 sequence: CALGDLPHLPTGTRLGLKYTDKLIF. The CDR3 DNA reads TGTGCTCTCGGGGACCTCCCTCACCTTCCTACGGGGACTCGCCTGGGCTTGAAGTACACCGATAAACTCATCTTT.

This clone was seen ten or more times. One base separates it from a far larger clone, so it is likely a read error. Different DNA sequences within this sample yield the same CDR3. CDR3 DNA sequence: TGTGCTCTTGGGGACCTCCCTCACCTTCCTACGGGGACTCGCCTAGGCTTCAAGTACACCGATAAACTCATCTTT. Translation gives CALGDLPHLPTGTRLGFKYTDKLIF. The V and J genes are TRDV1 and TRDJ1; the match to TRDD2 covers 9 bases. Germline V CDR1 and CDR2: TSWWSYY, QGS. Losses at the gene ends were 3 bases for V and 0 bases for J; bases not matched to a gene: 32. This CDR3 comprises 25 residues.

This clone showed up many times. A read error is the likely source, as a far larger clone sits one nucleotide away. The same CDR3 also results from other DNA sequences found in this sample. The chain uses TRDV2 and TRDJ3; TRDD3 agrees at 7 bases. CDR1 is GEAIGNYY and CDR2 is EKD in the germline V gene. The CDR3 has 19 amino acids. CDR3 nucleotides: TGTGCCTGTGACACGGCTGGGGGTGTGAGCTCCTGGGACACCCGGCAGATGTTTTTC. The encoded protein is CACDTAGGVSSWDTRQMFF.

Regarding this clone: The protein that TCRdb holds for this DNA derives from a much larger clone and differs from the translated DNA at residue 7, which likely indicates a read error; the protein shown here is translated from the DNA. The V and J genes are TRDV2 and TRDJ3, with D unclear. CDR1 is GEAIGNYY, CDR2 EKD, per germline. This CDR3 contains 19 residues. The germline V and J ends were trimmed by 1 base and 0 bases, with 15 bases remaining between them. The CDR3 region is CACDTAEGVSSWDTRQMFF. For the CDR3, the DNA is TGTGCCTGTGACACGGCTGAGGGTGTGAGCTCCTGGGACACCCGACAGATGTTTTTC.

This clone was detected only a few times. Translating this DNA gives a protein that differs at residue 7 from the TCRdb one, which belongs to a much larger clone; a read error is likely, and the protein shown is this translation. The genes are TRDV1 and TRDJ1; possibly TRDD2 or TRDD3 for D (6 bases each). CDR3 length equals 19 residues. Trimming removed 1 base at V and 3 bases at J, with 24 bases between. The germline V gene has CDR1 TSWWSYY and CDR2 QGS. This chain's CDR3 is CALGEQRGSYRYAADKLIF. The CDR3 region has the DNA TGTGCTCTTGGGGAACAGCGGGGTTCCTATCGATACGCCGCCGATAAACTCATCTTT.

This clone showed up just a few times. The chain has TRDV2 and TRDJ1; 12 bases fit TRDD3. This CDR3 comprises 19 residues. Germline lookup yields CDR1 GEAIGNYY and CDR2 EKD. Trimming at V came to 0 bases and at J to 8 bases, leaving 18 bases not matched to a gene. The CDR3 spells CACDTVGPSYLGDTGKLIF. In nucleotides, the CDR3 is TGTGCCTGTGACACCGTGGGGCCTTCCTACCTGGGGGATACGGGAAAACTCATCTTT.

In regard to this clone: This probably arose from a read error, given a far larger clone one base away. Because the CDR3's place on the DNA is in doubt, the DNA is left out and the CDR3 is given as listed by TCRdb. The rearrangement joins TRAV29/DV5 to TRDJ3; no check of the table's D call, TRDD3, against the DNA was made. The germline CDR1 and CDR2 sequences are NSMFDY and ISSIKDK. The CDR3 totals 30 residues, both ends included. CDR3 sequence: CSVLLCSKSRSCLELNGGPRSSWDTRQTFF.

This clone has a count of ten or more. A far larger clone is one nucleotide away, so this likely arose from a read error. The sample holds other DNA sequences that translate to the same CDR3. The V call is TRDV2, the J call TRDJ1; TRDD3 agrees at 12 bases. Germline V gene data show CDR1 as GEAIGNYY and CDR2 as EKD. The CDR3 runs to 21 residues. CDR3 region: CACDTVGPSSGGYAIVDKLIF. CDR3 nucleotides: TGCGCCTGTGACACCGTGGGGCCTTCCTCTGGGGGATACGCCATAGTCGATAAACTCATCTTT.

The sample holds a few counts of this clone. The TCRdb record carries a much larger clone's protein, which differs from this DNA's translation at residue 6; a read error is the likely cause, and the protein listed here is the DNA translation. The V gene is TRDV1, the J gene TRDJ2; 8 bases agree with TRDD3. With 1 base clipped from V and 2 bases from J, the junction kept 27 bases outside the gene matches. Germline assignment: CDR1 TSWWSYY and CDR2 QGS. This CDR3 is 24 amino acids long. The CDR3, as DNA: TGTGCTCTTGGGGAACCTACCCGCTCCCCTACTTACTGGGGGTTGACACCCTTGACAGCACAACTCTTCTTT. This codes for CALGEPTRSPTYWGLTPLTAQLFF.

This clone has more than one count but fewer than ten. A far larger clone differs by one base, so this is likely a read error. Other nucleotide sequences from this sample produce the same CDR3. The V call is TRAV29/DV5, the J call TRDJ1; no reliable D call. This CDR3 has 15 amino acids. The germline CDR1 and CDR2 sequences are NSMFDY and ISSIKDK. Between the trimmed V and J ends, which lost 5 bases and 7 bases, there was a span of 24 bases. This CDR3 is CAAVTSTPHHAKLIF. The CDR3 nucleotides read TGTGCAGCGGTTACCTCTACCCCCCATCACGCTAAACTCATCTTT.

This clone was counted only a few times. The translation of this DNA and the TCRdb protein of a much larger clone differ at residue 6, probably owing to a read error; the protein shown here is translated from the DNA. The rearrangement joins TRDV1 to TRDJ1; tentative D call: TRDD2 (6 bases). The V gene's germline CDR1 is TSWWSYY and CDR2 QGS. The V gene lost 1 base and the J gene lost 2 bases, with 32 bases spanning the gap. The CDR3 sequence is 22 residues long. The CDR3 loop reads CALGEHALFLRPGVHGTDKLIF. The DNA for the CDR3 is TGTGCTCTTGGGGAACACGCTCTCTTCCTCCGGCCGGGGGTTCATGGTACCGATAAACTCATCTTT.

In its sample, this clone was seen a few times. A read error is likely here: a far larger clone is one base away. The sample has other DNA sequences that encode this CDR3 too. The CDR3 bases are TGTGCTCTGGGGGCCCCCCTCCTTGAAACTGGGGGAACAGGGTACACCGATAAACTCATCTTT. It encodes CALGAPLLETGGTGYTDKLIF. The chain links TRDV1 to TRDJ1, with 9 nucleotides matching TRDD3. Germline V gene data show CDR1 as TSWWSYY and CDR2 as QGS. CDR3 size: 21 residues.

The table lists this clone with a few counts. With only one base between it and a far larger clone, this is likely a read error. The sample contains more than one DNA sequence encoding this CDR3. This chain links TRDV2 with TRDJ3, with D hard to call. V was cut by 1 base and J by 0 bases, with 15 bases left in between. CDR1 is GEAIGNYY, CDR2 EKD, per germline. The CDR3 contains 19 residues. In nucleotides, the CDR3 is TGTGCCTGTGACACGGCTGGAGGTGTGAGCTCCTGGGACACCCGACAGATGTTTTTC. Translated: CACDTAGGVSSWDTRQMFF.

This clone was observed a few times. TCRdb assigns this DNA the protein of a much larger clone, which departs from its translation at residue 9; this likely reflects a read error, and the protein shown comes from translating the DNA. The chain combines TRAV29/DV5 with TRDJ1; D unresolved. This CDR3 has 15 amino acids. The V end lost 4 bases, the J end lost 7 bases, and 23 bases lay between the germline ends. Germline V CDR1 and CDR2: NSMFDY, ISSIKDK. The chain's CDR3 is CAAVTSTPRHAKLIF. In DNA, the CDR3 is TGTGCAGCAGTTACCTCTACCCCCCGTCACGCTAAACTCATCTTT.

There are a few counts of this clone. A far larger clone differs by one base, so this is likely a read error. The sample holds other DNA sequences that translate to the same CDR3. The V gene is TRDV2, the J gene TRDJ1; 12 bases are shared with TRDD3. V was clipped by 0 bases and J by 0 bases; unmatched bases: 13. CDR3 size: 20 residues. From germline, CDR1 is GEAIGNYY and CDR2 EKD. CDR3 in amino acids: CACDTGRWGIRRPYTDKLIF. CDR3 bases: TGTGCCTGTGACACCGGACGCTGGGGGATACGCCGCCCGTACACCGATAAACTCATCTTT.

Note on this clone: The TCRdb record carries a much larger clone's protein, which differs from this DNA's translation at residue 17; a read error is the likely cause, and the protein listed here is the DNA translation. The rearrangement links TRDV2 to TRDJ3; 7 bases line up with TRDD3. Germline V gene data show CDR1 as GEAIGNYY and CDR2 as EKD. The CDR3 has 19 amino acids. CDR3 coding DNA: TGTGCCTGTGACACGGCTGGGGGTGTGAGCTCCTGGGACACCCGACAGATATTTTTC. Its translation is CACDTAGGVSSWDTRQIFF.

In this sample, this clone turned up a few times. One end of the junction is discordant with germline, which a read error may explain. The V gene is TRDV2, the J gene TRDJ1, with 12 bases lining up with TRDD3. Germline CDR1 GEAIGNYY, CDR2 EKD. This CDR3 has 21 residues. The CDR3: CACGTVGPSPGGYAIVDKFIF. The CDR3 nucleotides read TGTGCCTGTGGCACCGTGGGGCCTTCCCCTGGGGGATACGCCATAGTCGATAAATTCATCTTT.

This clone was observed a few times. This DNA's translation differs at residue 10 from TCRdb's protein, which comes from a much larger clone; a read error is likely, and the protein shown is translated from the DNA. The rearrangement joins TRDV1 to TRDJ1; perhaps TRDD3 as D (5 bases). V was pared by 3 bases and J by 7 bases, with 33 bases between. The CDR3 consists of 20 residues. In germline, CDR1 is TSWWSYY, CDR2 QGS. The CDR3 sequence: CALGDPRLPDWGRGHVKLIF. DNA of the CDR3: TGTGCTCTTGGGGATCCCCGCCTCCCCGATTGGGGTAGAGGGCATGTTAAACTCATCTTT.

Worth noting for this clone: This DNA translates differently at residue 17 from the TCRdb protein, which is that of a much larger clone; a read error is likely, and the protein shown is the DNA's own translation. CDR3 in amino acids: CACDTAGGVSSWDTRQVFF. For the CDR3, the DNA is TGTGCCTGTGACACGGCTGGGGGTGTGAGCTCCTGGGACACCCGACAGGTGTTTTTC. The chain recombines TRDV2 with TRDJ3, with 7 bases lining up with TRDD3. Per germline, CDR1 GEAIGNYY and CDR2 EKD. The CDR3 loop spans 19 amino acids.